A selection of T cell receptor beta chains follows, all from one sample in a study of cytomegalovirus exposure and HLA in healthy donors. Sequencing used immunoSEQ multiplex PCR; TCRdb keeps in-frame clones, though not all of them. The repertoire includes about 72,000 clones, 94% of them detected once, and approximately 2% sits in the top ten. The sample consisted of PBMCs. These receptors all come from a woman aged 18-29 years in good health and CMV-seropositive. Each CDR3 is given with its conserved first and last residue. The order of the fields is V gene, clone size, D gene, J gene, CDR3 protein, CDR3 DNA. D genes are given only for firm matches. Some rows mark clone size as missing; the rest say once, few, many or name a class of expanded clone.

V gene: TRBV6-5
clone size: -
D gene: TRBD1
J gene: TRBJ1-3
CDR3 protein: CASSASGTGENTIYF
CDR3 DNA: TGTGCCAGCAGCGCGTCCGGGACAGGGGAGAACACCATATATTTT

V gene: TRBV9
clone size: -
D gene: -
J gene: TRBJ2-7
CDR3 protein: CASSVEGGETYEQYF
CDR3 DNA: TGTGCCAGCAGCGTAGAAGGGGGGGAGACCTACGAGCAGTACTTC

V gene: TRBV4-2
clone size: -
D gene: -
J gene: TRBJ2-7
CDR3 protein: CASSSSSYEQYF
CDR3 DNA: TGTGCCAGCAGCTCGAGCTCCTACGAGCAGTACTTC

V gene: TRBV27
clone size: once
D gene: TRBD1
J gene: TRBJ1-1
CDR3 protein: CASSSRTGSEAFF
CDR3 DNA: TGTGCCAGCAGTTCTCGGACAGGGTCCGAAGCTTTCTTT

V gene: TRBV7-5
clone size: -
D gene: -
J gene: TRBJ2-1
CDR3 protein: CARSLSGPRLYEQFF
CDR3 DNA: TGTGCCAGAAGCTTATCAGGGCCTCGTCTCTATGAGCAGTTCTTC

V gene: TRBV4-2
clone size: -
D gene: TRBD2
J gene: TRBJ2-2
CDR3 protein: CASSQDLAARNTGELFF
CDR3 DNA: TGTGCCAGCAGCCAAGATCTAGCGGCCCGTAACACCGGGGAGCTGTTTTTT

V gene: TRBV7-8
clone size: -
D gene: TRBD1
J gene: TRBJ2-7
CDR3 protein: CASSPGQANSYEQYF
CDR3 DNA: TGTGCCAGCAGCCCGGGACAGGCTAACTCCTACGAGCAGTACTTC

V gene: TRBV7-9
clone size: -
D gene: -
J gene: TRBJ2-1
CDR3 protein: CASRKGLGGRSQNEQFF
CDR3 DNA: TGTGCCAGCAGGAAAGGGTTGGGAGGAAGGTCTCAAAATGAGCAGTTCTTC

V gene: TRBV5-6
clone size: -
D gene: -
J gene: TRBJ1-2
CDR3 protein: CASSSGGSGYTF
CDR3 DNA: TGTGCCAGCAGCTCAGGTGGGTCTGGCTACACCTTC

V gene: TRBV7-9
clone size: -
D gene: -
J gene: TRBJ1-4
CDR3 protein: CASSFLGREGEKLFF
CDR3 DNA: TGTGCCAGCAGCTTTCTGGGCAGGGAGGGAGAAAAACTGTTTTTT

V gene: TRBV5-5
clone size: once
D gene: -
J gene: TRBJ2-7
CDR3 protein: CASSLARAGYEQYF
CDR3 DNA: TGTGCCAGCAGCTTGGCCAGGGCCGGCTACGAGCAGTACTTC

V gene: TRBV6-1
clone size: -
D gene: -
J gene: TRBJ1-1
CDR3 protein: CASSEHWNRNTEAFF
CDR3 DNA: TGTGCCAGCAGTGAACATTGGAACAGGAACACTGAAGCTTTCTTT

V gene: TRBV19
clone size: -
D gene: -
J gene: TRBJ1-1
CDR3 protein: CASTRDTLNTEAFF
CDR3 DNA: TGTGCCAGTACGAGGGACACCTTGAACACTGAAGCTTTCTTT